The rows below give T cell receptor beta chains drawn from one sample of a study of T cell responses to AZD1222 COVID-19 vaccine. Sequenced by immunoSEQ multiplex PCR; TCRdb stores in-frame clones only, minus some. The table includes about 76,000 clones, more than 60% detected once. The source was peripheral blood, collected 28 days after the second dose of the MenACWY control vaccine. The receptors here all came from an adult who received the MenACWY meningococcal vaccine as a control. The conserved cysteine and the conserved F or W are not part of the CDR3 here. The D gene is left open where the match is weak.

CDR3: ASSPTKNTNYGYT
V: TRBV3-1/TRBV3-2
J: TRBJ1-2
D: NA

CDR3: ASSEGQGGEQF
V: TRBV2
J: TRBJ2-1
D: TRBD1

CDR3: ASSQVTGDTGQPQH
V: TRBV4-2
J: TRBJ1-5
D: TRBD1

CDR3: ASRSRGGQPQH
V: TRBV28
J: TRBJ1-5
D: NA

CDR3: ASPGPGPTSDQPQH
V: TRBV2
J: TRBJ1-5
D: NA

CDR3: ASSRDRVLGPLH
V: TRBV5-6
J: TRBJ1-6
D: TRBD1

CDR3: ASSSMGRTSGANVLT
V: TRBV5-1
J: TRBJ2-6
D: NA

CDR3: ASSYDRGPGNTIY
V: TRBV5-4
J: TRBJ1-3
D: TRBD1

CDR3: ASISNEGTGELF
V: TRBV19
J: TRBJ2-2
D: NA

CDR3: ASKASETNEKLF
V: TRBV6-5
J: TRBJ1-4
D: NA